The rows below give T cell receptor beta chains drawn from one sample of a study of T-cell memory formation after mild COVID-19. TCRdb recomputed calls from the 5' RACE reads with MiXCR, one row per CDR3 protein. The data contain 200,000 to 250,000 distinct CDR3 sequences, 8% to 10% of them seen just once; the ten biggest clones take up around 21%. The sequenced sample was PBMCs or a T cell subset sorted from them (not recorded which). The receptors were gathered from a man between 18 and 29 years old who had mild COVID-19 (a few samples of this study predate the infection). Cell type and time point are not known. Each CDR3 is given with its conserved first and last residue. The D gene is left open where the match is weak. Size tells how often a clone was seen (once, few, many) or the class of an expanded clone, and some rows leave it out.

D: TRBD2
size: few
J: TRBJ2-3
V: TRBV7-9
DNA: TGTGCCAGCAGCTTTTGGACTAGCGGATTCACAGATACGCAGTATTTT
CDR3: CASSFWTSGFTDTQYF

D: TRBD2
size: -
J: TRBJ2-7
V: TRBV7-8
DNA: TGTGCCAGCAGATTAATGCGGGGGGGCCGGTACGAGCAGTACTTC
CDR3: CASRLMRGGRYEQYF

D: -
size: -
J: TRBJ1-1
V: TRBV7-9
DNA: TGTGCCAGCAGCTTCGACGGAACTCAAGCTTTCTTT
CDR3: CASSFDGTQAFF

D: -
size: few
J: TRBJ2-5
V: TRBV5-1
DNA: TGCGCCAGCAGAGACTGGATCCAAGAGACCCAGTACTTC
CDR3: CASRDWIQETQYF

D: -
size: many
J: TRBJ2-3
V: TRBV5-1
DNA: TGCGCCAGCAGCACAGACCCCCAGACCTACACAGATACGCAGTATTTT
CDR3: CASSTDPQTYTDTQYF

D: -
size: -
J: TRBJ2-7
V: TRBV20-1
DNA: TGCAGAGCGGTGGGGGACGCGGTAGGGCAGTACTTC
CDR3: CRAVGDAVGQYF

D: -
size: many
J: TRBJ1-3
V: TRBV11-2
DNA: TGTGCCAGCAGCTCCCGCTGGGCGGGCAGCTCTGGAAACACCATATATTTT
CDR3: CASSSRWAGSSGNTIYF

D: -
size: -
J: TRBJ2-3
V: TRBV3-1
DNA: TGTGCCAGCAGCCAAGTCGGTCGCCGGGACACTCACACAGATACGCAGTATTTT
CDR3: CASSQVGRRDTHTDTQYF

D: TRBD2
size: few
J: TRBJ2-5
V: TRBV5-1
DNA: TGCGCCAGCAGCATAAGACTAGCGGGGGGCGATGAGACCCAGTACTTC
CDR3: CASSIRLAGGDETQYF

D: TRBD2
size: few
J: TRBJ2-1
V: TRBV7-2
DNA: TGTGCCAGCAGCGCCCGGACTAGCGGGGCTTACAATGAGCAGTTCTTC
CDR3: CASSARTSGAYNEQFF

D: -
size: -
J: TRBJ2-7
V: TRBV29-1
DNA: TGCAGCGTCGAGGACAGCTTATACGAGCAGTACTTC
CDR3: CSVEDSLYEQYF

D: -
size: -
J: TRBJ1-3
V: TRBV5-1
DNA: TGCGCCAGCAGCCAGCTTTCCGGGCTGAATGGAAACACCATATATTTT
CDR3: CASSQLSGLNGNTIYF

D: -
size: many
J: TRBJ2-7
V: TRBV4-2
DNA: TGTGCCAGCAGCCAAGAGGCCGAGCAGTACTTC
CDR3: CASSQEAEQYF

D: TRBD1
size: -
J: TRBJ1-1
V: TRBV5-1
DNA: TGCGCCAGCAGCTTTTTAGGCAGGGGGGTAAATGAAGCTTTCTTT
CDR3: CASSFLGRGVNEAFF

D: -
size: few
J: TRBJ2-5
V: TRBV6-5
DNA: TGTGTAACGGGGAAGGACAGACAAGAGACCCAGTACTTC
CDR3: CVTGKDRQETQYF

D: TRBD1
size: many
J: TRBJ1-5
V: TRBV5-5
DNA: TGTGCCAGCAGCTCAGGGGGTGGCAATCAGCCCCAGCATTTT
CDR3: CASSSGGGNQPQHF

D: TRBD1
size: few
J: TRBJ2-2
V: TRBV6-4
DNA: TGTGCCAGCAGTCGACAGGGGGATTCACCCGGGGAGCTGTTTTTT
CDR3: CASSRQGDSPGELFF

D: -
size: -
J: TRBJ2-2
V: TRBV7-3
DNA: TGTGCCAGCAGCCTAGGGATGGTGGACACCGGGGAGCTGTTTTTT
CDR3: CASSLGMVDTGELFF

D: TRBD2
size: many
J: TRBJ2-5
V: TRBV5-1
DNA: TGCGCCAGCAACATCGGGACTAGCGAGGAGACCCAGTACTTC
CDR3: CASNIGTSEETQYF

D: TRBD1
size: -
J: TRBJ1-5
V: TRBV7-2
DNA: TGTGCCAGCAGCCAAAGAACAGGGGACGGGCAGCCCCAGCATTTT
CDR3: CASSQRTGDGQPQHF

D: TRBD1
size: many
J: TRBJ2-1
V: TRBV7-3
DNA: TGTGCCAGCAGCCCGGGACAGGGGATCTACAATGAGCAGTTCTTC
CDR3: CASSPGQGIYNEQFF

D: -
size: few
J: TRBJ1-2
V: TRBV12-3/TRBV12-4
DNA: TGTGCCAGCAGTTTGGGTCAGACCGACCCCTTCTTC
CDR3: CASSLGQTDPFF

D: TRBD2
size: -
J: TRBJ2-7
V: TRBV7-4
DNA: TGTGCCAGCAGCTTATGGCGGGAGGGCTACGAGCAGTACTTC
CDR3: CASSLWREGYEQYF

D: -
size: few
J: TRBJ2-5
V: TRBV7-2
DNA: TGTGCCAGCAGCCGACAGGGACTTCTGCGGGAGACCCAGTACTTC
CDR3: CASSRQGLLRETQYF

D: -
size: few
J: TRBJ2-1
V: TRBV30
DNA: TGTGCCTGGAGTTCGTCGGGAATTCGGGATGAGCAGTTCTTC
CDR3: CAWSSSGIRDEQFF

D: -
size: -
J: TRBJ1-1
V: TRBV10-3
DNA: TGTGCCATCCGCCGGGTCGACACTGAAGCTTTCTTT
CDR3: CAIRRVDTEAFF

D: TRBD1
size: many
J: TRBJ1-3
V: TRBV12-3/TRBV12-4
DNA: TGTGCCAGCAGCCGACAGGGTAGAGCCATATATTTT
CDR3: CASSRQGRAIYF

D: -
size: -
J: TRBJ1-5
V: TRBV4-1
DNA: TGCGCCAGCAGCCAAGGGGAAACTAACAATCAGCCCCAGCATTTT
CDR3: CASSQGETNNQPQHF

D: TRBD1
size: many
J: TRBJ2-7
V: TRBV7-2
DNA: TGTGCCAGCAGCTTAGCGGAACAGGGGACCGAGCAGTACTTC
CDR3: CASSLAEQGTEQYF

D: -
size: -
J: TRBJ1-1
V: TRBV12-3/TRBV12-4
DNA: TGTGCCAGCAGTTCCAGGGAAGAGGTTCCTGAAGCTTTCTTT
CDR3: CASSSREEVPEAFF

D: TRBD1
size: -
J: TRBJ1-5
V: TRBV4-3
DNA: TGCGCCAGCAGCCAAGTAGGGGGCGGTCAGCCCCAGCATTTT
CDR3: CASSQVGGGQPQHF

D: -
size: many
J: TRBJ2-7
V: TRBV5-1
DNA: TGCGCCAGCAGCCTCCATGGGTTCTACGAGCAGTACTTC
CDR3: CASSLHGFYEQYF

D: -
size: many
J: TRBJ1-6
V: TRBV5-1
DNA: TGCGCCAGCAGCTTGGGGGGCAGGAATAATTCACCCCTCCACTTT
CDR3: CASSLGGRNNSPLHF

D: -
size: -
J: TRBJ1-2
V: TRBV5-6
DNA: TGTGCCAGCAGCTCCGGATTCGCAGGCTACACCTTC
CDR3: CASSSGFAGYTF

D: -
size: -
J: TRBJ1-3
V: TRBV11-2
DNA: TGTGCCAGCAGCATACGGGGGGCTACTGGAAACACCATATATTTT
CDR3: CASSIRGATGNTIYF

D: TRBD2
size: -
J: TRBJ2-1
V: TRBV29-1
DNA: TGCAGCGCCCTGGGACTAGTTGTCTACAATGAGCAGTTCTTC
CDR3: CSALGLVVYNEQFF

D: TRBD1
size: many
J: TRBJ2-1
V: TRBV15
DNA: TGTGCCACCGGACAGGGGGAAAGCTACAATGAGCAGTTCTTC
CDR3: CATGQGESYNEQFF

D: TRBD2
size: -
J: TRBJ2-5
V: TRBV3-1
DNA: TGTGCCAGCAGTCCGGGACTAGCATCAGAGACCCAGTACTTC
CDR3: CASSPGLASETQYF

D: -
size: -
J: TRBJ2-7
V: TRBV7-3
DNA: TGTGCCAGCAGCTTAGCAGGTGATTCCCACACCTTAACCTACGAGCAGTACTTC
CDR3: CASSLAGDSHTLTYEQYF

D: -
size: many
J: TRBJ2-3
V: TRBV4-3
DNA: TGCGCCAGCAGCCAAGAAGCGGCAGATACGCAGTATTTT
CDR3: CASSQEAADTQYF

D: TRBD1
size: -
J: TRBJ2-6
V: TRBV30
DNA: TGTGCCTGGAATAGACAGGGGCTGGCTGGGGCCAACGTCCTGACTTTC
CDR3: CAWNRQGLAGANVLTF

D: -
size: -
J: TRBJ2-3
V: TRBV5-1
DNA: TGCGCCAGCAGCTTGGTGTGGGGGAAACCCTTGACTAGCACAGATACGCAGTATTTT
CDR3: CASSLVWGKPLTSTDTQYF

D: TRBD2
size: few
J: TRBJ2-7
V: TRBV5-1
DNA: TGCGCCAGCAGCCTTGCGGGGGGCTACTACGAGCAGTACTTC
CDR3: CASSLAGGYYEQYF

D: TRBD1
size: few
J: TRBJ1-6
V: TRBV5-1
DNA: TGCGCCAGCAGCCCCTGGACAGGGCCGGGCTCCTATAATTCACCCCTCCACTTT
CDR3: CASSPWTGPGSYNSPLHF

D: -
size: -
J: TRBJ1-1
V: TRBV27
DNA: TGTGCCAGCAGAGGGGGGGACACTGAAGCTTTCTTT
CDR3: CASRGGDTEAFF

D: -
size: -
J: TRBJ1-5
V: TRBV7-2
DNA: TGTGCCAGCAGCTTATCGCTGGCAGGAAATCAGCCCCAGCATTTT
CDR3: CASSLSLAGNQPQHF

D: -
size: -
J: TRBJ2-7
V: TRBV7-9
DNA: TGTGCCAGCACGAGGGCTCGGGGCCCCTACGAGCAGTACTTC
CDR3: CASTRARGPYEQYF

D: TRBD1
size: -
J: TRBJ2-7
V: TRBV15
DNA: TGTGCCACCAGCAGTCTCCAGGGGGAATACGAGCAGTACTTC
CDR3: CATSSLQGEYEQYF

D: TRBD1
size: many
J: TRBJ1-4
V: TRBV5-5
DNA: TGTGCCAGCAGCCTCCCTGACAGGGCTGAAAAACTGTTTTTT
CDR3: CASSLPDRAEKLFF

D: TRBD1
size: few
J: TRBJ1-2
V: TRBV20-1
DNA: TGCAGTGCTGCATTCTCAGGACAGGGTGTTATCCGTGGCTACACCTTC
CDR3: CSAAFSGQGVIRGYTF

D: -
size: -
J: TRBJ1-1
V: TRBV20-1
DNA: TGCAGTGCTAGAGCCGGGGCGATGAACACTGAAGCTTTCTTT
CDR3: CSARAGAMNTEAFF

D: -
size: -
J: TRBJ2-3
V: TRBV2
DNA: TGTGCCAGCAGTGAAGGGAAAGATACGCAGTATTTT
CDR3: CASSEGKDTQYF

D: TRBD1
size: few
J: TRBJ1-1
V: TRBV3-1
DNA: TGTGCCAGCAGCCAATCGACAGGGCTTGGAGCTTTCTTT
CDR3: CASSQSTGLGAFF

D: -
size: few
J: TRBJ2-4
V: TRBV7-9
DNA: TGTGCCAGCAGCCAGGAGCTGGCAAACATTCAGTACTTC
CDR3: CASSQELANIQYF

D: -
size: -
J: TRBJ2-3
V: TRBV24-1
DNA: TGTGCCACCAGTGATCCGCCGGGGACCACAGATACGCAGTATTTT
CDR3: CATSDPPGTTDTQYF